This entry features one T cell receptor (beta chain) sequence. Antigen: not known. Germline and junction disagree at one end, which may indicate a read error. This sample was included in a study of T cell repertoires in cytomegalovirus infection. Study as a whole: A matching HLA type, together with CMV infection, was signaled by public TCR beta signatures.

Germline CDR1 MNHEY, CDR2 SMNVEV (reference sequence). The CDR3 runs 15 residues. TCRdb used MiXCR to reprocess the reads, holding one entry per CDR3 protein. The top ten hold approximately 73% of the sample, which has 7,400 or so distinct CDR3 sequences, around 59% seen once. This TCR was recovered from a human donor in good health (CMV status not recorded). Some clones in this sample may be carry-over from other donors' samples. The chain carries TRBV27 and TRBJ1-2; D perhaps matches TRBD1 (6 bases). Sequencing was done on a sample of PBMCs, sequenced either directly or after in vitro stimulation (not recorded which). CDR3 sequence: CAISSNQGHNYGYTF. As DNA, the CDR3 is TGTGCCATAAGTTCTAATCAGGGGCATAACTATGGCTACACATTC.